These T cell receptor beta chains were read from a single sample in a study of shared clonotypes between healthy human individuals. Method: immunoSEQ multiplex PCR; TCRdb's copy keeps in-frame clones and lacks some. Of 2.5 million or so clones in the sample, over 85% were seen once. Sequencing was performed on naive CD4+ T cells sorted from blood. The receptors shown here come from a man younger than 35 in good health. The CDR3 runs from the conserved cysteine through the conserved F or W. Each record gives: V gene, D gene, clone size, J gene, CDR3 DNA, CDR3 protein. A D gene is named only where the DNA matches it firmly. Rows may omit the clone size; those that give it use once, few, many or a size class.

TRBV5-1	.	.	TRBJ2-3	TGCGCCAGCAGCTGGGGGGGACAGTTTCCCACAGATACGCAGTATTTT	CASSWGGQFPTDTQYF
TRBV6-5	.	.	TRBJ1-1	TGTGCCAGCAGTTACAACCGAGGGGTGTACAACACTGAAGCTTTCTTT	CASSYNRGVYNTEAFF
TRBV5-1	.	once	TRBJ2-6	TGCGCCAGCAGCTTGGGGGGCTTAGGGGCCAACGTCCTGACTTTC	CASSLGGLGANVLTF
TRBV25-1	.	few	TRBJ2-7	TGTGCCAGCAGTGGCCACAGCTCCTACGAGCAGTACTTC	CASSGHSSYEQYF
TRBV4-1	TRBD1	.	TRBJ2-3	TGCGCCAGCAGCCAAGGGGGACAGGGCACAGATACGCAGTATTTT	CASSQGGQGTDTQYF
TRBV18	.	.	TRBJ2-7	TGTGCCAGCTCACCTTTCGGGGAGCACGAGCAGTACTTC	CASSPFGEHEQYF
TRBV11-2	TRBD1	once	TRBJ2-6	TGTGCCAGCAGGCAACCCGGGACAGCATCTCTGAAGGCCAACGTCCTGACTTTC	CASRQPGTASLKANVLTF
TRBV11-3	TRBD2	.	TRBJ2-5	TGTGCCAGCAGCCCCTCAGGGGGGGGGTTAAGCGGGAGGAAACAAGAGACCCAGTACTTC	CASSPSGGGLSGRKQETQYF
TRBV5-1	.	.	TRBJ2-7	TGCGCCAGCAGTGGACTAAACTCCTACGAGCAGTACTTC	CASSGLNSYEQYF
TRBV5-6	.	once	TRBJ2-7	TGTGCCAGCAGCTTGGGTCGCGGGGCAAGCTACGAGCAGTACTTC	CASSLGRGASYEQYF
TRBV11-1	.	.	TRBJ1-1	TGTGCCAGCAGCGGCAGGGTCGCGAACACTGAAGCTTTCTTT	CASSGRVANTEAFF
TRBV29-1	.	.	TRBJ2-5	TGCAGCGTTGGGGACGGAAACCAAGAGACCCAGTACTTC	CSVGDGNQETQYF
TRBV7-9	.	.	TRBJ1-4	TGTGCCAGCAGCTTCCAGACAGGAGAAAAACTGTTTTTT	CASSFQTGEKLFF
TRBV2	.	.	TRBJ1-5	TGTGCCAGCAGTGAAGGTCGGTTTAGCAATCAGCCCCAGCATTTT	CASSEGRFSNQPQHF
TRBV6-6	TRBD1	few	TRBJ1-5	TGTGCCAGCAGTGCCGGGACAGGGGGCCCATTGGTCCAGCATTTT	CASSAGTGGPLVQHF
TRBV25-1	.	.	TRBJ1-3	TGTGCCAGCAGTGAGAAGGGGGTCGGAAACACCATATATTTT	CASSEKGVGNTIYF
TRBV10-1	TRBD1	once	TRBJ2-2	TGCGCTAAAAGACAGGGAAGGAGGACCGGGGAGCTGTTTTTT	CAKRQGRRTGELFF